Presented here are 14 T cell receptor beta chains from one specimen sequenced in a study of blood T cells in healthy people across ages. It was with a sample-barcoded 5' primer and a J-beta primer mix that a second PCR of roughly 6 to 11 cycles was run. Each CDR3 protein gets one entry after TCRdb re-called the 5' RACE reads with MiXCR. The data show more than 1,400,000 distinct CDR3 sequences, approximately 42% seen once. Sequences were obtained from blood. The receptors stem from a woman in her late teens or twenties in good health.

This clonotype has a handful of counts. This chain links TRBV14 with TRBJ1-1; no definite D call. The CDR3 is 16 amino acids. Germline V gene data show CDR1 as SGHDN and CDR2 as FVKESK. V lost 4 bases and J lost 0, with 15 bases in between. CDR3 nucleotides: TGTGCCAGCAGCCTCTTACGCGGTAACATGAACACTGAAGCTTTCTTT. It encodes CASSLLRGNMNTEAFF.

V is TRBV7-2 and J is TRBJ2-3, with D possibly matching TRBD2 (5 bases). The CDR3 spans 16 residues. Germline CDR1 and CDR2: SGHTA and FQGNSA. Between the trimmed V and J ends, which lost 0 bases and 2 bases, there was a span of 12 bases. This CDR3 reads CASSLAGGPYTDTQYF. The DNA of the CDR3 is TGTGCCAGCAGCTTAGCTGGCGGGCCTTACACAGATACGCAGTATTTT.

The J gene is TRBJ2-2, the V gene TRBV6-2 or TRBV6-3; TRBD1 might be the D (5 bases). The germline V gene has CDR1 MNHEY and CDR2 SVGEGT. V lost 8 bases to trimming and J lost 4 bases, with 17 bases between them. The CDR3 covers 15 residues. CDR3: CASSRVPRGTGELFF. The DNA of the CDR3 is TGTGCCAGCTCCCGGGTCCCAAGGGGCACCGGGGAGCTGTTTTTT.

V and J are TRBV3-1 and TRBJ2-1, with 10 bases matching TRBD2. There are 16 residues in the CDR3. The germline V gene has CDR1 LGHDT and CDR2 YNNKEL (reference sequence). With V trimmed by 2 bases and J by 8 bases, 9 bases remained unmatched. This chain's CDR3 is CASSQRAGGWGDEQFF. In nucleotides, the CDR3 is TGTGCCAGCAGCCAAAGAGCGGGGGGGTGGGGGGATGAGCAGTTCTTC.

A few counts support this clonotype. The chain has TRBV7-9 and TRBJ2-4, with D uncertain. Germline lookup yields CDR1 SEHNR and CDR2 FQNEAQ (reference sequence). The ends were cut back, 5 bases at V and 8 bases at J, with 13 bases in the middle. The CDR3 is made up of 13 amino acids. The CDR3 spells CASSPSVGDIQYF. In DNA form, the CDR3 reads TGTGCCAGCAGCCCTTCAGTGGGTGACATTCAGTACTTC.

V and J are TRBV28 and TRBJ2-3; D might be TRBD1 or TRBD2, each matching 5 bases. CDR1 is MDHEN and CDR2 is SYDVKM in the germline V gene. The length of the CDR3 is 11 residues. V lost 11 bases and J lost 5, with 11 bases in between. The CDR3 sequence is CAGRGRDTQYF. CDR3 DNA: TGTGCCGGCCGGGGCCGAGATACGCAGTATTTT.

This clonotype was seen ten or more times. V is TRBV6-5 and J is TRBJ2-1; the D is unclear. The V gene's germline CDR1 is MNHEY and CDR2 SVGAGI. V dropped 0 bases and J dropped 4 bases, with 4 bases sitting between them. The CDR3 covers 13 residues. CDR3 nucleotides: TGTGCCAGCAGTTACTCGGGGTACAATGAGCAGTTCTTC. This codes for CASSYSGYNEQFF.

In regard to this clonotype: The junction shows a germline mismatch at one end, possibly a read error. DNA of the CDR3: TGCAGTGCTAGAGATACTAGCGGCTCCGACGAGCAGTACTTC. Its protein product is CSARDTSGSDEQYF. This chain uses TRBV20-1 with TRBJ2-4; 8 nucleotides match TRBD2. The DNA matches TRBJ2-7 better at its end, which makes the J call doubtful. The CDR3 has 14 amino acids. Germline V gene data show CDR1 as DFQATT and CDR2 as SNEGSKA (reference sequence).

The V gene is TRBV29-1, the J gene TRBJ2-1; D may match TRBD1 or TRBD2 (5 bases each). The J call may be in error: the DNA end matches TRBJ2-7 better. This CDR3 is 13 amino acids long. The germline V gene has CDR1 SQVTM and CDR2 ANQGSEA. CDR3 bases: TGCAGCGGGAGTGGGGGACCAGGAAATGAGCAGTACTTC. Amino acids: CSGSGGPGNEQYF.

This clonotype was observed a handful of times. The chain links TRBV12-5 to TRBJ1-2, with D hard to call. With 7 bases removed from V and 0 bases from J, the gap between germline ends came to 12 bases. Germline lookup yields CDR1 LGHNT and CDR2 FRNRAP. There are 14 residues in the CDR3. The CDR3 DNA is TGTGCTAGTGCCGGACTCGACTCTAACTATGGCTACACCTTC. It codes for CASAGLDSNYGYTF.

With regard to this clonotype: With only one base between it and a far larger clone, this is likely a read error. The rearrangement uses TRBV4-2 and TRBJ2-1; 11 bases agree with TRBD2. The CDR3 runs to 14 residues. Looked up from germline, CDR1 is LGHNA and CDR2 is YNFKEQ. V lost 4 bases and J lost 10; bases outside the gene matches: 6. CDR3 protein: CASSPGTSGYEQFF. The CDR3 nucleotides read TGTGCCAGCAGCCCCGGGACTAGCGGCTACGAGCAGTTCTTC.

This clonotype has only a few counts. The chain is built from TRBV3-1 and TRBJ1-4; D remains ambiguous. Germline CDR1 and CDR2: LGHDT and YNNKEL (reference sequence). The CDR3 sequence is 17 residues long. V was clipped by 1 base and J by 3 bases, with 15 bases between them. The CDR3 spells CASSQVVPGGANEKLFF. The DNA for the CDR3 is TGTGCCAGCAGCCAAGTAGTACCGGGTGGCGCTAATGAAAAACTGTTTTTT.

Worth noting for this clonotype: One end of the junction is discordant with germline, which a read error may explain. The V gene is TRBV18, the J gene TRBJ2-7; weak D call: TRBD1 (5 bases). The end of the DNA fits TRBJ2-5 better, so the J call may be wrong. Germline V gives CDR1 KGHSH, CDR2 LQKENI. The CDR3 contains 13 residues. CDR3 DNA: TGTGCCGGCTCACCGAAGGGGCAGGAGACCCAGTACTTC. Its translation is CAGSPKGQETQYF.

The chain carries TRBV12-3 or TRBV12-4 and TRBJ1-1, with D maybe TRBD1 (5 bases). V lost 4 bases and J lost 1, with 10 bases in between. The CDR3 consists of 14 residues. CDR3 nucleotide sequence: TGTGCCAGCAGTTCCTCCGACAGGAACACTGAAGCTTTCTTT. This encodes CASSSSDRNTEAFF.